A selection of T cell receptor beta chains follows, all from one sample in a study of T cell responses to AZD1222 COVID-19 vaccine. Profiling relied on immunoSEQ multiplex PCR, and the TCRdb table lists in-frame clones only, not all of them. The sample consists of about 56,000 clones, roughly 88% of them appearing once. Sequences were derived from peripheral blood, sampled on day 0 of AZD1222 vaccination. Source of these receptors: an adult in good health. Both conserved end residues are part of each CDR3. The D gene is left open where the match is weak. Size is stated for part of the rows, as once, few or many counts, or as a class when the clone is expanded.

>.|TRBV28|.|14|TRBJ1-4
TGTGCCAGCAGTTTATGGCCATTTAATGAAAAACTGTTTTTT
CASSLWPFNEKLFF
>.|TRBV11-3|.|14|TRBJ1-5
TGTGCCAGCAGCAGAACCAGGGGCATACAGCCCCAGCATTTT
CASSRTRGIQPQHF
>.|TRBV20-1|.|15|TRBJ2-3
TGCAGTGCTAGTGGACTAATTCACCCGGCAGATACGCAGTATTTT
CSASGLIHPADTQYF
>TRBD1|TRBV18|.|16|TRBJ1-3
TGTGCCAGCTCACCTTCCGGGACAGCGGTAGGAAACACCATATATTTT
CASSPSGTAVGNTIYF
>TRBD2|TRBV6-4|few|15|TRBJ2-1
TGTGCCAGCAGTCCCTTAGCGGGGGGGCTGTATGAGCAGTTCTTC
CASSPLAGGLYEQFF
>.|TRBV5-6|.|14|TRBJ2-5
TGTGCCAGCAGCAAGACGGGGTCAAAAGAGACCCAGTACTTC
CASSKTGSKETQYF
>.|TRBV30|.|16|TRBJ1-6
TGTGCCTGTCGAGAGGACTCCAGCTCCTATAATTCACCCCTCCACTTT
CACREDSSSYNSPLHF
>.|TRBV19|few|17|TRBJ2-3
TGTGCCAGTAGTATACGAGGTCAGGGACGTAGCACAGATACGCAGTATTTT
CASSIRGQGRSTDTQYF
>TRBD1|TRBV6-5|.|12|TRBJ2-1
TGTGCCAGCAGACGATCCGACAGGGTGGAGTTCTTC
CASRRSDRVEFF
>.|TRBV7-2|.|13|TRBJ2-5
TGTGCCAGCAGCTACAGGGTACAAGAGACCCAGTACTTC
CASSYRVQETQYF
>TRBD1|TRBV28|few|16|TRBJ2-7
TGTGCCAGCAGTACTACCGGGACAGGGATGGGCTACGAGCAGTACTTC
CASSTTGTGMGYEQYF
>.|TRBV4-1|.|12|TRBJ2-7
TGCGCCAGCAGCCATGCCCGAAACGAGCAGTACTTC
CASSHARNEQYF
>.|TRBV15|once|16|TRBJ1-3
TGTGCCACCAGCAGACCTGCGGGGACGTCCGGAAACACCATATATTTT
CATSRPAGTSGNTIYF
>TRBD1|TRBV19|.|16|TRBJ1-5
TGTGCCAGCCAAGGGACAGGGGAGGGTAGCAATCAGCCCCAGCATTTT
CASQGTGEGSNQPQHF
>.|TRBV25-1|.|14|TRBJ2-3
TGTGCCAGCAGTGAATCCATCGGGACAGATACGCAGTATTTT
CASSESIGTDTQYF
>TRBD1|TRBV28|.|15|TRBJ1-2
TGTGCCAGCAGTTTAAGAGGGGGCAGAAGCTATGGCTACACCTTC
CASSLRGGRSYGYTF
>.|TRBV9|.|14|TRBJ1-1
TGTGCCAGCAGCCCTCGACAGACTGCCACTGAAGCTTTCTTT
CASSPRQTATEAFF
>.|TRBV21-1|once|18|TRBJ2-7
TGTGCCAGCAGCAAAATCGACCAAACTACCGGACAGGGCGGCGAGCAGTACTTC
CASSKIDQTTGQGGEQYF
>.|TRBV30|.|15|TRBJ2-1
TGTGCCTGGAGTCCCGGGGAGGCTCTTAACCATGAGCAGTTCTTC
CAWSPGEALNHEQFF
>.|TRBV28|.|13|TRBJ2-2
TGTGCCAGCATCATTCCCCTTACCGGGGAGCTGTTTTTT
CASIIPLTGELFF
>.|TRBV5-6|once|15|TRBJ2-5
TGTGCCAGCAGCTTGGTCTCGCGGGACCAAGAGACCCAGTACTTC
CASSLVSRDQETQYF
>.|TRBV6-1|.|18|TRBJ1-6
TGTGCCAGCAGTGACGACGCGGGCCCGAGGGCCTATAATTCACCCCTCCACTTT
CASSDDAGPRAYNSPLHF
>.|TRBV19|.|20|TRBJ2-1
TGTGCCAGCAACCCTACCAGGGTAGGGGATTCGCTGTGGGACGGGGGTGAGCAGTTCTTC
CASNPTRVGDSLWDGGEQFF
>TRBD1|TRBV15|.|16|TRBJ1-1
TGTGCCACCAGCAGAGATAGCAGGGGGCAAGGACGGGAAGCTTTCTTT
CATSRDSRGQGREAFF
>.|TRBV5-1|.|16|TRBJ1-1
TGCGCCAGCAGCTCCAATCCGACAGGAACGAACACTGAAGCTTTCTTT
CASSSNPTGTNTEAFF
>.|TRBV28|.|14|TRBJ1-6
TGTGCCAGCAGTGACACCACCTATAATTCACCCCTCCACTTT
CASSDTTYNSPLHF
>.|TRBV5-1|.|14|TRBJ1-1
TGCGCCAGCAGCCTTAGGGGTACAGGAGGTGAAGCTTTCTTT
CASSLRGTGGEAFF
>TRBD1|TRBV6-1|.|14|TRBJ1-2
TGTGCCAGCAGTGAAGCCGGGACAGGGTCTGGCTACACCTTC
CASSEAGTGSGYTF
>.|TRBV28|.|14|TRBJ2-7
TGTGCCAGCAGCCCAGTGGGTTACTCCTACGAGCAGTACTTC
CASSPVGYSYEQYF
>.|TRBV5-1|.|15|TRBJ1-1
TGCGCCAGCAGCTTGGCCGGAACTGGGGACACTGAAGCTTTCTTT
CASSLAGTGDTEAFF
>.|TRBV5-6|.|13|TRBJ1-1
TGTGCCAGCAGCCCGCCGGACGGTTATGAAGCTTTCTTT
CASSPPDGYEAFF
>.|TRBV10-3|.|18|TRBJ1-3
TGTGCCATCAGTGAGGACAGGAGCACCGAGGGCTCTGGAAACACCATATATTTT
CAISEDRSTEGSGNTIYF
>.|TRBV7-8|.|13|TRBJ2-7
TGTGCCAGCAGCTTACTAGAGAGTTACGAGCAGTACTTC
CASSLLESYEQYF
>TRBD2|TRBV7-8|few|15|TRBJ2-2
TGTGCCAGCAGCTCTGGGACTAGCGGTACCGGGGAGCTGTTTTTT
CASSSGTSGTGELFF
>.|TRBV27|.|13|TRBJ1-5
TGTGCCAGCAGTTTATTCATGGATCAGCCCCAGCATTTT
CASSLFMDQPQHF
>.|TRBV20-1|.|10|TRBJ2-1
TGCAGTGCTAGAAAGCTAGTAGAGTTCTTC
CSARKLVEFF
>.|TRBV15|.|15|TRBJ1-5
TGTGCCACCAGCAGAGATAGAAGGGTAGGTCAGCCCCAGCATTTT
CATSRDRRVGQPQHF
>TRBD2|TRBV28|.|15|TRBJ2-5
TGTGCCAGCAGTTTTGGGTTTGCGGGGGTGGGGACCCAGTACTTC
CASSFGFAGVGTQYF